Each of the 24 T cell receptor beta chains below was sequenced from the same sample in a study of tissue T cells after allogeneic stem cell transplantation. The time point was: mouse harvest day 14 after allogeneic transplant. Each mouse received 10^7 T-cell-depleted marrow cells plus 10^6 splenic CD5+ T cells by tail vein. Generated by immunoSEQ multiplex PCR, the TCRdb table keeps only in-frame clones and is missing some. The table includes more than 4,500 clones, 45% to 55% detected once. What was sequenced was gut tissue. The source is a female BALB/c mouse given C57BL/6 T cells with graft-versus-host disease after an allogeneic hematopoietic cell transplant.

This clone came up a few times. Mouse germline and gene names are used. The CDR3 end falls 1 residue outside the read, so it is completed with the germline J gene. V is TRBV2 and J is TRBJ2-7; 9 nucleotides agree with TRBD2. Germline V gene data show CDR1 as LGHNA and CDR2 as YSYQKL. The CDR3 runs to 15 residues. Trimming removed 0 bases from V and 2 bases from J; junction bases left unmatched: 2. The CDR3 DNA, read in part, is TGTGCCAGCAGCCAAGATGCTGGGGGGGCCTATGAACAGTAC. Its translation: CASSQDAGGAYEQY. The entire CDR3 is CASSQDAGGAYEQYF.

This clone rates as medium-sized. The gene names given are mouse names. From the germline J gene comes the end of the CDR3, since the read stops 1 residue before it. The rearrangement uses TRBV26 and TRBJ1-4, with D perhaps matching TRBD1 (6 bases). Trimming pared 4 bases from V and 0 bases from J, leaving 6 bases between. This CDR3 has 14 residues. CDR1 is KGHPV and CDR2 is FQNQEV in the germline V gene (reference sequence). The CDR3 is CASSPGVSNERLFF. The covered CDR3 bases are TGTGCCAGCAGTCCAGGGGTTTCCAACGAAAGATTATTT.

About this clone itself: All gene names here are mouse names. The CDR3 end lies 1 residue beyond the end of the read and is filled in from the germline J gene. The J gene is TRBJ1-6, the V gene TRBV12-2, with D unresolved. Being an ORF, TRBJ1-6 has a function that is uncertain. The CDR3 has 14 residues. Trimming pared 0 bases from V and 3 bases from J, leaving 5 bases between. Per germline, CDR1 SGHLS and CDR2 HYDKME. CDR3 sequence reads: CASSLRDYNSPLYF. CDR3 bases read: TGTGCCAGCTCTCTCAGGGACTATAATTCGCCCCTCTAC.

This clone is termed medium-sized. Gene labels here are mouse ones. The missing CDR3 end, 1 residue past where the read stops, is filled in from the germline J gene. V usage is TRBV19 and J usage is TRBJ2-2; D call uncertain. Trimming shortened V by 2 bases and J by 3 bases, and 11 bases separated the two germline ends. CDR1 is FNHDT, CDR2 SITEND, per germline (reference sequence). The CDR3 totals 15 residues. The sequenced part of the CDR3 DNA is TGTGCCAGCAGTATCGGGAGGGTGGACACCGGGCAGCTCTAC. It translates to CASSIGRVDTGQLY. The full CDR3 protein is CASSIGRVDTGQLYF.

This clone was detected a few times. Gene names are the mouse ones. The sequenced fragment ends 1 residue before the CDR3 boundary, so the rest is inferred from the germline J gene. V is TRBV26 and J is TRBJ1-2; the D is unclear. CDR3 length equals 14 residues. Looked up from germline, CDR1 is KGHPV and CDR2 is FQNQEV (reference sequence). The germline V and J ends were trimmed by 1 base and 0 bases, with 6 bases remaining between them. The CDR3 reads CASSLYHSNSDYTF. Incomplete CDR3 DNA: TGTGCCAGCAGTCTGTACCACTCAAACTCCGACTACACC.

For this clone: Gene names and germline refer to mouse. The observed sequence ends 1 residue before the CDR3 terminus, with the missing tail filled in from the germline J gene. The chain has TRBV26 and TRBJ2-4; the D is unclear. Germline CDR1 is KGHPV and CDR2 is FQNQEV (reference sequence). V was shortened by 2 bases and J by 0 bases, with 3 bases between the two germline ends. The CDR3 contains 13 residues. The CDR3 reads CASSLGSQNTLYF. The DNA read from the CDR3 is TGTGCCAGCAGTCTGGGAAGTCAAAACACCTTGTAC.

This clone was counted between two and nine times. Gene labels here are mouse ones. Incomplete CDR3 DNA: TGTGCAAGCAGCTCCGACAGAAAAGACACCCAGTAC. The encoded protein is CASSSDRKDTQY. Given in full, the CDR3 is CASSSDRKDTQYF. The V and J genes are TRBV16 and TRBJ2-5; tentative D call: TRBD1 (5 bases). The read falls 1 residue short of the CDR3 end, and the missing part is taken from the germline J gene. Germline V gene sequence: CDR1 SGHSA, CDR2 FRNQAP. The CDR3 loop spans 13 amino acids. V was shortened by 4 bases and J by 4 bases, with 9 bases between the two germline ends.

In its sample, this clone was seen a few times. Each gene name is a mouse one. The read terminates 1 residue ahead of where the CDR3 ends, so the germline J gene completes it. Other DNA sequences within the sample encode an identical CDR3. The chain links TRBV26 to TRBJ2-4; 9 bases fit TRBD1. This CDR3 spans 13 amino acids. V gave up 6 bases and J gave up 5 bases; unmatched junction bases: 3. Germline V gives CDR1 KGHPV, CDR2 FQNQEV (reference sequence). The CDR3 protein is CASSPGQGNTLYF. The part of the CDR3 DNA that was read is TGTGCCAGCAGCCCGGGACAGGGAAACACCTTGTAC. The full variable domain, with the rest looked up from reference TRBV26 and TRBJ2-4, is NSKVIQTPRYLVKGQGQKAKMRCIPEKGHPVVFWYQQNKNNEFKFLINFQNQEVLQQIDMTEKRFSAECPSNSPCSLEIQSSEAGDSALYLCASSPGQGNTLYFGAGTRLSVL.

Concerning this clone itself: Gene labels here are mouse ones. Read coverage stops 1 residue before the CDR3 terminus; the germline J gene supplies the remainder. V and J are TRBV26 and TRBJ2-7; 8 bases fit TRBD1. The V gene end was trimmed by 4 bases and the J gene end by 6 bases; junction bases not matched to a gene: 5. The CDR3 runs to 13 residues. Germline CDR1 reads KGHPV; CDR2 reads FQNQEV (reference sequence). The sequenced part of the CDR3 DNA is TGTGCCAGCAGTCAAGGACAGGGAGTTGAACAGTAC. Translating gives CASSQGQGVEQY. The complete CDR3 protein is CASSQGQGVEQYF.

A note on this clone: The gene names given are mouse names. The sequence runs out 1 residue before the end of the CDR3; the remainder is reconstructed from the germline J gene. This chain uses TRBV31 with TRBJ1-1; D unclear. Germline CDR1 reads GKSSPN; CDR2 reads SITVG. The CDR3 loop spans 12 amino acids. Trimming took off 0 bases at V and 5 bases at J, with 7 bases between the two ends. CDR3 bases read: TGTGCCTGGAGTCTAAGACAAACAGAAGTCTTC. It translates to CAWSLRQTEVF. The entire CDR3 protein is CAWSLRQTEVFF.

This clone was observed a few times. Gene labels here are mouse ones. The CDR3 goes on 1 residue after the read ends, and that part is filled in from the germline J gene. The gene calls are TRBV2 and TRBJ1-4, with D hard to call. This CDR3 contains 14 residues. Per the germline V gene, CDR1 is LGHNA and CDR2 is YSYQKL. Trimming removed 1 base from V and 1 base from J, with 4 bases in between. The CDR3 bases that were read are TGTGCCAGCAGCCAAGCCAGTTCCAACGAAAGATTATTT. This sequence encodes CASSQASSNERLF. The entire CDR3 is CASSQASSNERLFF.

Comments on this clone: The gene names given are mouse names. The read halts 1 residue ahead of the CDR3 end, with the missing end drawn from the germline J gene. J is TRBJ2-4 and V is TRBV17; 7 bases map to TRBD2. J gave up 0 bases and V 4 bases, and 4 bases lay outside the gene matches. Per germline, CDR1 MNHDT and CDR2 YYDKIL. There are 15 residues in the CDR3. The sequenced CDR3 bases are TGTGCTAGCAGTACGGGGGGGTATAGTCAAAACACCTTGTAC. This sequence encodes CASSTGGYSQNTLY. The whole CDR3 region reads CASSTGGYSQNTLYF.

On this clone itself: Gene and germline names: mouse. The read ends 1 residue shy of where the CDR3 ends; the end is completed using the germline J gene. The chain has TRBV12-1 and TRBJ2-3; 8 bases map to TRBD2. V lost 2 bases to trimming and J lost 1 base; unmatched junction nucleotides: 4. CDR1 and CDR2 from the germline V gene are SGHSN and HYEKVE. The CDR3 is 15 amino acids. Partial CDR3 DNA: TGTGCCAGCTCTCGGGCTGGGGGGTGTGCAGAAACGCTGTAT. Amino acids: CASSRAGGCAETLY. The whole CDR3 protein is CASSRAGGCAETLYF.

This clone was seen a handful of times. Mouse gene names and germline throughout. Coverage ceases 1 residue before the CDR3 finishes, and the germline J gene fills in the end. The gene calls are TRBV13-3 and TRBJ2-1, with a weak D call TRBD2 (7 bases). The V end lost 3 bases, the J end lost 4 bases, and 11 bases lay between the germline ends. The CDR3 is 14 amino acids. Looked up from germline, CDR1 is NNHDY and CDR2 is SYVADS. The CDR3 here is CASSAGGGYAEQFF. The part of the CDR3 DNA that was read is TGTGCCAGCAGTGCGGGGGGCGGGTATGCTGAGCAGTTC.

There are a few counts of this clone. All gene names here are mouse names. The read finishes 1 residue shy of the CDR3 end, and the germline J gene is used to complete it. The rearrangement uses TRBV26 and TRBJ2-7, with D maybe TRBD2 (5 bases). The V end was cut by 6 bases, the J end by 0 bases, with 9 bases between. CDR3 length: 13 amino acids. Germline V gives CDR1 KGHPV, CDR2 FQNQEV (reference sequence). CDR3 DNA (partial): TGTGCCAGCAGCTTTGGGGTCTCCTATGAACAGTAC. Translated, it gives CASSFGVSYEQY. The full CDR3 protein is CASSFGVSYEQYF.

Relative to its sample, this clone is medium-sized. Gene names follow the mouse nomenclature. Read coverage stops 1 residue before the CDR3 terminus; the germline J gene supplies the remainder. The V gene is TRBV26, the J gene TRBJ2-7; 8 nucleotides match TRBD2. Germline CDR1 KGHPV, CDR2 FQNQEV (reference sequence). J was trimmed by 4 bases and V by 2 bases; bases with no gene match: 4. CDR3 size: 14 residues. The DNA read from the CDR3 is TGTGCCAGCAGTCTGGCTGGGGGGAGTTATGAACAGTAC. It specifies CASSLAGGSYEQY. The entire CDR3 is CASSLAGGSYEQYF.

Notes on this clone: Genes and germline are mouse. The CDR3 goes on 1 residue after the read ends, and that part is filled in from the germline J gene. The chain has TRBV3 and TRBJ2-3; D tentatively fits TRBD1 or TRBD2 (6 bases each). V lost 3 bases and J lost 0, with 7 bases in between. The CDR3 length is 14 residues. From germline, CDR1 is SNHLY and CDR2 FYNGKV (reference sequence). Incomplete CDR3 DNA: TGTGCCAGCAGCTTGGGGGCGAGTGCAGAAACGCTGTAT. Translation: CASSLGASAETLY. The entire CDR3 protein is CASSLGASAETLYF. The full variable domain, completed using reference TRBV3 and TRBJ2-3, is GPKVLQIPSHQIIDMGQMVTLNCDPVSNHLYFYWYKQILGQQMEFLVNFYNGKVMEKSKLFKDQFSVERPDGSYFTLKIQPTALEDSAVYFCASSLGASAETLYFGSGTRLTVL.

About this clone itself: Gene and germline names: mouse. The observed sequence ends 1 residue before the CDR3 terminus, with the missing tail filled in from the germline J gene. The V gene is TRBV2, the J gene TRBJ2-7, with 10 bases matching TRBD2. The CDR3 has 16 residues. From germline, CDR1 is LGHNA and CDR2 YSYQKL. V shed 0 bases, J shed 7 bases, and the junction held 9 bases outside the gene matches. CDR3 residues: CASSQDPGLGRREQYF. The sequenced CDR3 bases are TGTGCCAGCAGCCAAGATCCGGGACTGGGGAGGCGGGAACAGTAC.

A note on this clone: Germline and genes: mouse. The read ends 1 residue shy of where the CDR3 ends; the end is completed using the germline J gene. This chain links TRBV13-2 with TRBJ2-4, with TRBD2 as a possible D gene (6 bases). The CDR3 consists of 13 residues. Germline CDR1 reads NNHNN; CDR2 reads SYGAGS (reference sequence). V was shortened by 3 bases and J by 4 bases, with 9 bases between the two germline ends. CDR3: CASGASGENTLYF. Partial CDR3 DNA: TGTGCCAGCGGTGCCTCTGGGGAAAACACCTTGTAC.

This clone has just a few counts. The listed genes are named as in mouse. CDR3 sequence reads: CASSTGQISYEQYF. The CDR3 bases that were read are TGTGCCAGCAGCACGGGACAAATCTCCTATGAACAGTAC. The rearrangement uses TRBV15 and TRBJ2-7; TRBD1 might be the D (6 bases). The CDR3 end is not reached by the read, which stops 1 residue before it; the germline J gene fills it in. From germline, CDR1 is SGHND and CDR2 FRSKSL. V lost 6 bases, J lost 0 bases, and 12 bases lay in between. This CDR3 has 14 amino acids.

Note on this clone: Gene labels here are mouse ones. Sequencing ends 1 residue short of the CDR3 end; the germline J gene provides the rest. Other DNA sequences in the same sample also yield this CDR3. The chain couples TRBV26 to TRBJ2-3, with D unclear. The germline V gene has CDR1 KGHPV and CDR2 FQNQEV (reference sequence). Trimming cost V 3 bases and J 0 bases, with 4 bases left between them. The CDR3 consists of 13 residues. The CDR3 is CASSLPSAETLYF. CDR3 bases read: TGTGCCAGCAGTCTCCCCAGTGCAGAAACGCTGTAT. Looking up the rest from reference TRBV26 and TRBJ2-3 gives the full variable domain: NSKVIQTPRYLVKGQGQKAKMRCIPEKGHPVVFWYQQNKNNEFKFLINFQNQEVLQQIDMTEKRFSAECPSNSPCSLEIQSSEAGDSALYLCASSLPSAETLYFGSGTRLTVL.

With regard to this clone: The listed genes are named as in mouse. CDR3 region: CASSFLGGREQYF. The part of the CDR3 DNA that was read is TGTGCCAGCAGTTTCCTGGGGGGGCGAGAACAGTAC. The V gene is TRBV15, the J gene TRBJ2-7; 10 nucleotides line up with TRBD2. The CDR3 is cut off 1 residue early in the read; its end comes from the germline J gene. V was pared by 3 bases and J by 7 bases, with 3 bases of the junction left unmatched. Germline lookup yields CDR1 SGHND and CDR2 FRSKSL. This CDR3 has 13 residues.

To note about this clone: These gene names are mouse names. The read ends 1 residue shy of where the CDR3 ends; the end is completed using the germline J gene. The chain employs TRBV31 and TRBJ1-4; 8 bases fit TRBD1. Germline V gene sequence: CDR1 GKSSPN, CDR2 SITVG. With 0 bases clipped from V and 7 bases from J, the junction kept 4 bases outside the gene matches. The length of the CDR3 is 14 residues. The sequenced CDR3 bases are TGTGCCTGGAGTCTGTGGACAGGGAGCGAAAGATTATTT. This sequence encodes CAWSLWTGSERLF. In full, the CDR3 reads CAWSLWTGSERLFF.

As concerns this clone: All gene names here are mouse names. The read is 1 residue too short to cover the CDR3 end, so that end is filled in from the germline J gene. The rearrangement uses TRBV13-3 and TRBJ2-4; D is possibly TRBD1 or TRBD2 (5 bases each). This CDR3 has 15 residues. Germline V gene lookup returns CDR1 NNHDY and CDR2 SYVADS. V was shortened by 0 bases and J by 3 bases, with 11 bases between the two germline ends. Partial CDR3 DNA: TGTGCCAGCAGTGATGAGGGAGGGGCGCAAAACACCTTGTAC. As protein: CASSDEGGAQNTLY. The full-length CDR3 reads as CASSDEGGAQNTLYF.